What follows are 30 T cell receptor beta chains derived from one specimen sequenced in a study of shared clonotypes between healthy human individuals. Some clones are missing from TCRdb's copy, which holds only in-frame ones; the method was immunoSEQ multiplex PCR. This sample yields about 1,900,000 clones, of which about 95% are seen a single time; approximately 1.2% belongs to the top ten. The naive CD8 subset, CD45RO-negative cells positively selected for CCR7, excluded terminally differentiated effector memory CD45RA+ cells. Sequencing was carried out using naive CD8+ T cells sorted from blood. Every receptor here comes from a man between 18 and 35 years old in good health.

The CDR3 DNA follows: TGTGCCAGCAGCTTAGCGGGGGGCCAGGGGAGGACTGAAGCTTTCTTT. Its protein product is CASSLAGGQGRTEAFF. This sequence joins TRBV13 and TRBJ1-1; possible D gene TRBD1, 6 bases. V lost 1 base, J lost 5 bases, and 17 bases lay in between. This CDR3 is 16 amino acids long. Germline loops: CDR1 PRHDT, CDR2 FYEKMQ (reference sequence).

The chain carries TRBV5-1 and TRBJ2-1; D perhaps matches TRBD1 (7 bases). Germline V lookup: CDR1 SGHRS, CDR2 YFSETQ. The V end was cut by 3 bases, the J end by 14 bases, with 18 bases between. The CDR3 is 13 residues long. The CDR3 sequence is CASSWGSDREEFF. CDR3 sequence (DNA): TGCGCCAGCAGCTGGGGCAGCGACAGGGAGGAGTTCTTC.

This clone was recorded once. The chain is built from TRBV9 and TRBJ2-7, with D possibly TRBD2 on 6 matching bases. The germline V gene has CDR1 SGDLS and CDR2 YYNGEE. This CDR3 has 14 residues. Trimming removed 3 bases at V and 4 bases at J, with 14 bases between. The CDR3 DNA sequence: TGTGCCAGCAGCGCTTCGGACGGGGGTTACGAGCAGTACTTC. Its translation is CASSASDGGYEQYF.

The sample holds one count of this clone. The CDR3 DNA is TGTGCCAGCAGCGGTGGACCAGCGGGACAGTCACAAGAGACCCAGTACTTC. This sequence encodes CASSGGPAGQSQETQYF. The chain is built from TRBV28 and TRBJ2-5; the D gene could be TRBD1 or TRBD2 (7 bases each). This CDR3 comprises 17 residues. Germline CDR1 is MDHEN and CDR2 is SYDVKM. Between the trimmed V and J ends, which lost 6 bases and 2 bases, there was a span of 22 bases.

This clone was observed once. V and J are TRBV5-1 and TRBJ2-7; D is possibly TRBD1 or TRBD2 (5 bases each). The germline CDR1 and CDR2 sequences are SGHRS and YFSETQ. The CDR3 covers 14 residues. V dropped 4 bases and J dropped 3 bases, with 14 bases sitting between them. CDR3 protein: CASSPFGGLYEQYF. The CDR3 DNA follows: TGCGCCAGCAGCCCATTTGGGGGTCTCTACGAGCAGTACTTC.

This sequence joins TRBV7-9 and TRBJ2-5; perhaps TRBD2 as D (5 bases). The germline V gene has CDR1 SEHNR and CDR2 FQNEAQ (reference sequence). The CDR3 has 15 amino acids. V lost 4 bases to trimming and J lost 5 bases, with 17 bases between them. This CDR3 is CASSSLSGRGETQYF. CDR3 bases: TGTGCCAGCAGCTCCCTGAGTGGGCGAGGGGAGACCCAGTACTTC.

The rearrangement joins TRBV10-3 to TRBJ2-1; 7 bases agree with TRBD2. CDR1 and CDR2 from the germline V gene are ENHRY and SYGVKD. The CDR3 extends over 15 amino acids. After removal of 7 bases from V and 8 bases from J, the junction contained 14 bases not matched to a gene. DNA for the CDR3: TGTGCCATCATGGCGGGAGAGTTGCTGGGCGATGAGCAGTTCTTC. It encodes CAIMAGELLGDEQFF.

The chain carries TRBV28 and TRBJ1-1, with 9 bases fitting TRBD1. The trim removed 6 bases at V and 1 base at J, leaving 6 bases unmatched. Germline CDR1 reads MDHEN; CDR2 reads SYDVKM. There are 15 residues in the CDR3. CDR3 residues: CASRVTGGPNTEAFF. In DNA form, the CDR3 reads TGTGCCAGCAGAGTCACAGGGGGCCCGAACACTGAAGCTTTCTTT.

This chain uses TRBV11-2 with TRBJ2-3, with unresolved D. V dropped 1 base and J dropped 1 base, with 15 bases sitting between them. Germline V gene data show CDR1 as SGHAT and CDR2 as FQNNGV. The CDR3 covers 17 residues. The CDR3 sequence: CASSLVSVDVGTDTQYF. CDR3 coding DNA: TGTGCCAGCAGCTTAGTCAGCGTAGACGTAGGCACAGATACGCAGTATTTT.

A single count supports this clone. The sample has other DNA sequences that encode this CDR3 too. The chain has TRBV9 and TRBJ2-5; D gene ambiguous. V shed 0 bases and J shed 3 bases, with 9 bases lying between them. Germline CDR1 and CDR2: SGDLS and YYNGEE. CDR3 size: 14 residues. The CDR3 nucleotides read TGTGCCAGCAGCGTAGGAGGAACGGAAGAGACCCAGTACTTC. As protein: CASSVGGTEETQYF.

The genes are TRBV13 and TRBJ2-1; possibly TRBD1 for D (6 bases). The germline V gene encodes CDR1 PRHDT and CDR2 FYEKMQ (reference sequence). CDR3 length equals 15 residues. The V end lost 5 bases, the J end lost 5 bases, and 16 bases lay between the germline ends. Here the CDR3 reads CASSPPQWGHNEQFF. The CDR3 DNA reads TGTGCCAGCAGCCCCCCCCAGTGGGGGCACAATGAGCAGTTCTTC.

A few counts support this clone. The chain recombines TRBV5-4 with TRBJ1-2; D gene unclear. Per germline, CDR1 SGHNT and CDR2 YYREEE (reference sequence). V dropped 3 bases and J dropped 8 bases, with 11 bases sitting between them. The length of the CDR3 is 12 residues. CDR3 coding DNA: TGTGCCAGCAGCTCGGGCGGGAGAGGCTACACCTTC. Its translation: CASSSGGRGYTF. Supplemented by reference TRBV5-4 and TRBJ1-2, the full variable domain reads ETGVTQSPTHLIKTRGQQVTLRCSSQSGHNTVSWYQQALGQGPQFIFQYYREEENGRGNFPPRFSGLQFPNYSSELNVNALELDDSALYLCASSSGGRGYTFGSGTRLTVV.

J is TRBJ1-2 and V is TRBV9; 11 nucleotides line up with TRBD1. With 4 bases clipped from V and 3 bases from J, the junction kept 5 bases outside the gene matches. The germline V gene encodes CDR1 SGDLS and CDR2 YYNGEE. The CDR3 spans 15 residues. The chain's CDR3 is CASSPWTGGDYGYTF. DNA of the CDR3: TGTGCCAGCAGCCCATGGACAGGGGGCGACTATGGCTACACCTTC. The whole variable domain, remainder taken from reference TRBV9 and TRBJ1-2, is DSGVTQTPKHLITATGQRVTLRCSPRSGDLSVYWYQQSLDQGLQFLIQYYNGEERAKGNILERFSAQQFPDLHSELNLSSLELGDSALYFCASSPWTGGDYGYTFGSGTRLTVV.

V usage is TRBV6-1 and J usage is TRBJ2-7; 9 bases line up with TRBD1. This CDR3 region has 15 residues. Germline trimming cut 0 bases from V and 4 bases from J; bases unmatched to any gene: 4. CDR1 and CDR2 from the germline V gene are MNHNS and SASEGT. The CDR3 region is CASSEAGQGGYEQYF. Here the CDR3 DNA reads TGTGCCAGCAGTGAAGCGGGACAGGGAGGGTACGAGCAGTACTTC.

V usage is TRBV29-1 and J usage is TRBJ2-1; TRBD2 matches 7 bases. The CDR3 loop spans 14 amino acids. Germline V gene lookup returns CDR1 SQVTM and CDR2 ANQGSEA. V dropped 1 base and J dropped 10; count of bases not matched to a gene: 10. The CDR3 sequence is CSVEGTREFREQFF. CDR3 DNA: TGCAGCGTTGAAGGGACTAGGGAGTTCAGGGAGCAGTTCTTC.

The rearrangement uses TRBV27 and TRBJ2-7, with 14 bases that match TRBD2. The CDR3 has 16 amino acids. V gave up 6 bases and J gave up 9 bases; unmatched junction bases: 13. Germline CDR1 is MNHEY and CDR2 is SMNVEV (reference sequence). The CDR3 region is CASSRGTSGGTSPQYF. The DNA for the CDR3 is TGTGCCAGCAGCCGCGGGACTAGCGGGGGAACGTCCCCGCAGTACTTC.

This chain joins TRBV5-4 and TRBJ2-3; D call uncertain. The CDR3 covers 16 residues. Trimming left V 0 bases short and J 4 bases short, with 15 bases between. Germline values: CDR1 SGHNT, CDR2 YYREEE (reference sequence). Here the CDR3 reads CASSLDLALNPDTQYF. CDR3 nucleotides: TGTGCCAGCAGCTTGGACCTGGCCTTGAATCCAGATACGCAGTATTTT.

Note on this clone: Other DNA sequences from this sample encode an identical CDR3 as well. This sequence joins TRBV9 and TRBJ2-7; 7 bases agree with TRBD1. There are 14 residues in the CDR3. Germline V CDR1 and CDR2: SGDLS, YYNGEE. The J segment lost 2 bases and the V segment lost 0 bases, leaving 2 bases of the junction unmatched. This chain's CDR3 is CASSVGDRTYEQYF. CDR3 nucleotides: TGTGCCAGCAGCGTAGGGGACAGAACCTACGAGCAGTACTTC.

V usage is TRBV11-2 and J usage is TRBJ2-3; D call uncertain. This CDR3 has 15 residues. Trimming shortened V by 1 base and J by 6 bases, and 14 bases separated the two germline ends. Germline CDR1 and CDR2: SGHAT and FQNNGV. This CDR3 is CASSLAIHETDTQYF. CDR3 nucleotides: TGTGCCAGCAGCTTAGCGATACATGAAACGGATACGCAGTATTTT.

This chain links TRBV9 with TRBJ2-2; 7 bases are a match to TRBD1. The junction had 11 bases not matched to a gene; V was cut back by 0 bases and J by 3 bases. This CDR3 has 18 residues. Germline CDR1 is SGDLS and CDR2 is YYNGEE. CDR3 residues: CASSVDPRQGRDTGELFF. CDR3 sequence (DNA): TGTGCCAGCAGCGTAGATCCAAGACAGGGTAGGGACACCGGGGAGCTGTTTTTT.

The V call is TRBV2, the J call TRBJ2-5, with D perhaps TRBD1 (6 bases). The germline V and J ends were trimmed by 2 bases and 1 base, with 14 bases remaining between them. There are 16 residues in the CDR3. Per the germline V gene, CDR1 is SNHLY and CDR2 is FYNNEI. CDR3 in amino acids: CASSERTGYPQETQYF. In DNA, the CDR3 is TGTGCCAGCAGTGAACGAACAGGGTACCCCCAAGAGACCCAGTACTTC. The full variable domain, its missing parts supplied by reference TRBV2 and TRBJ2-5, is EPEVTQTPSHQVTQMGQEVILRCVPISNHLYFYWYRQILGQKVEFLVSFYNNEISEKSEIFDDQFSVERPDGSNFTLKIRSTKLEDSAMYFCASSERTGYPQETQYFGPGTRLLVL.

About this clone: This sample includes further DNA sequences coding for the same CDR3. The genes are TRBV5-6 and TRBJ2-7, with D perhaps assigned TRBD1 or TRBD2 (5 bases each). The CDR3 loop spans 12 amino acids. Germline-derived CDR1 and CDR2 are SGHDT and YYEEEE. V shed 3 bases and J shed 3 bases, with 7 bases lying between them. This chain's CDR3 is CASSWGSYEQYF. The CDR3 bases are TGTGCCAGCAGCTGGGGGAGCTACGAGCAGTACTTC.

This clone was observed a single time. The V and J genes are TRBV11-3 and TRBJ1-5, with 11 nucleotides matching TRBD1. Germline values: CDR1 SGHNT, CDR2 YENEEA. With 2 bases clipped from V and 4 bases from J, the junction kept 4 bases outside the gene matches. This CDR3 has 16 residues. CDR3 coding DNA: TGTGCCAGCAGCTTAACGGACAGGGGGCCTAATCAGCCCCAGCATTTT. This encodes CASSLTDRGPNQPQHF.

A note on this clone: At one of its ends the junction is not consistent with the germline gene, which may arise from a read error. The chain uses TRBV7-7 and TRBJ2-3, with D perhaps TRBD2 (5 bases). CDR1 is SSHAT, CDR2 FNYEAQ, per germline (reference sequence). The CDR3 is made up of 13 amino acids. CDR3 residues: CASSPRGTDTQYF. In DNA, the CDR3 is TGTGCTAGCAGCCCCCGAGGGACAGATACGCAGTATTTT.

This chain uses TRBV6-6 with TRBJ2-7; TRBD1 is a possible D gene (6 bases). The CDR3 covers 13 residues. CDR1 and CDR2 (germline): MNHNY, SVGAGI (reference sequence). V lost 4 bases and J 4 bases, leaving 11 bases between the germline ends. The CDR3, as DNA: TGTGCCAGCAGTTCCGACAGGACGTACGAGCAGTACTTC. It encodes CASSSDRTYEQYF.

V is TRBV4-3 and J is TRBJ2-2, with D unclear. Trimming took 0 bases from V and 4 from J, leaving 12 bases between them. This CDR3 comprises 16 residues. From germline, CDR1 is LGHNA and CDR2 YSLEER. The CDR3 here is CASSQDPGDGTGELFF. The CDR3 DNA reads TGCGCCAGCAGCCAAGATCCCGGAGACGGCACCGGGGAGCTGTTTTTT.

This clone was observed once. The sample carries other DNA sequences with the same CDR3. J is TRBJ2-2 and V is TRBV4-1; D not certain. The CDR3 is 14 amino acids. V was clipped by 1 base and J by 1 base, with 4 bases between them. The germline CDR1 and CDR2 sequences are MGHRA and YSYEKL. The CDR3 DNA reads TGCGCCAGCAGCCAAGTAGGGAACACCGGGGAGCTGTTTTTT. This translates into CASSQVGNTGELFF.

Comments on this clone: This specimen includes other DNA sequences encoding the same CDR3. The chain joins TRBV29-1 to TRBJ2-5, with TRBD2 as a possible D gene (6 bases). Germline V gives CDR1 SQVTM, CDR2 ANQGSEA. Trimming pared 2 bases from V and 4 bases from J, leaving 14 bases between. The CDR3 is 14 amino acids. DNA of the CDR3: TGCAGCGTTGAACCCAGGGACTTACGAGAGACCCAGTACTTC. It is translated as CSVEPRDLRETQYF.

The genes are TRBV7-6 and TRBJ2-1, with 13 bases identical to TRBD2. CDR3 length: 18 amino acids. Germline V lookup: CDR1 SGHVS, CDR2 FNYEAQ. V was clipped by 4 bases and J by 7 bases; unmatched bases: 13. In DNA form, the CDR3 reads TGTGCCAGCAGCTCAGGACTAGCGGGGGTCCTCTGGGGAAATGAGCAGTTCTTC. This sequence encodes CASSSGLAGVLWGNEQFF.

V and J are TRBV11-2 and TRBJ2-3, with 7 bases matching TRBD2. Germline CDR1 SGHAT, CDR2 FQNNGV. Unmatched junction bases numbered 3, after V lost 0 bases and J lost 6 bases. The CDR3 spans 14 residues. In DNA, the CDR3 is TGTGCCAGCAGCTTAGATAACGGGGGGGATACGCAGTATTTT. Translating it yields CASSLDNGGDTQYF.